The 13 T cell receptor beta chains below all came from one sample that was sequenced in a study of CD8+ T cells in alopecia areata. Noted treatment: oral pan-JAK inhibitor, 5-10 mg twice daily. Following extraction, RNA underwent reverse transcription to cDNA, which served as the sequencing template. This table comes from immunoSEQ multiplex PCR, and its TCRdb copy is limited to in-frame clones, with some not included. The sample has hundreds of thousands of clones, around 65% seen once. The sample consisted of CD4+ T cells sorted from blood, taken between weeks 44 and 45, from a patient treated with tofacitinib. The receptors come from a human donor with alopecia areata.

The chain recombines TRBV2 with TRBJ1-1; no clear D gene. CDR1 and CDR2 from the germline V gene are SNHLY and FYNNEI. V lost 6 bases and J 1 base, leaving 6 bases between the germline ends. This CDR3 spans 12 amino acids. The DNA for the CDR3 is TGTGCCAGCAGGCGACAGAACACTGAAGCTTTCTTT. Its translation is CASRRQNTEAFF.

This rearrangement joins TRBV6-6 to TRBJ1-1; D is possibly TRBD1 (6 bases). This CDR3 is built from 14 residues. Germline V gene sequence: CDR1 MNHNY, CDR2 SVGAGI (reference sequence). V gave up 6 bases and J gave up 4 bases, with 15 bases separating them. Here the CDR3 reads CASREQGEGTEAFF. In DNA, the CDR3 is TGTGCCAGCAGAGAACAGGGTGAGGGCACTGAAGCTTTCTTT.

The chain recombines TRBV5-1 with TRBJ1-2, with D possibly TRBD1 on 6 matching bases. CDR3 length equals 15 residues. CDR1 and CDR2 from the germline V gene are SGHRS and YFSETQ. V was clipped by 4 bases and J by 2 bases, with 15 bases between them. This CDR3 reads CASSPSGTSNYGYTF. The DNA for the CDR3 is TGCGCCAGCAGCCCATCCGGGACAAGCAACTATGGCTACACCTTC.

The V and J genes are TRBV27 and TRBJ2-7; 7 nucleotides align to TRBD1. V trimming: 2 bases; J trimming: 6 bases; junction bases outside the gene matches: 4. The CDR3 sequence is 13 residues long. Germline CDR1 and CDR2: MNHEY and SMNVEV (reference sequence). CDR3 residues: CASSLLQGTEQYF. The CDR3 DNA is TGTGCCAGCAGTTTACTACAGGGGACCGAGCAGTACTTC.

The chain is built from TRBV4-1 and TRBJ2-1; 12 nucleotides agree with TRBD2. Per germline, CDR1 MGHRA and CDR2 YSYEKL. The CDR3 sequence is 18 residues long. With 1 base clipped from V and 8 bases from J, the junction kept 12 bases outside the gene matches. The chain's CDR3 is CASSQGPQLLAGGYEQFF. CDR3 bases: TGCGCCAGCAGCCAAGGCCCCCAATTACTAGCGGGGGGATATGAGCAGTTCTTC.

The CDR3: CASSSARHAFF. The CDR3 DNA reads TGTGCCAGCAGCTCGGCCCGGCATGCTTTCTTT. The V and J genes are TRBV7-9 and TRBJ1-1, with D unclear. Between the trimmed V and J ends, which lost 4 bases and 11 bases, there was a span of 11 bases. The CDR3 spans 11 residues. Germline V lookup: CDR1 SEHNR, CDR2 FQNEAQ (reference sequence).

This clone occurred once. This chain joins TRBV20-1 and TRBJ2-5; D unclear. Per the germline V gene, CDR1 is DFQATT and CDR2 is SNEGSKA (reference sequence). Between the trimmed V and J ends, which lost 5 bases and 5 bases, there was a span of 9 bases. The CDR3 has 11 residues. The CDR3, as DNA: TGCAGTGCTCAAGTTGGGGAGACCCAGTACTTC. Its protein product is CSAQVGETQYF.

CDR3 protein: CAWSPRQGWYEQYF. The CDR3 nucleotides read TGTGCCTGGAGTCCGAGACAGGGGTGGTACGAGCAGTACTTC. The chain uses TRBV30 and TRBJ2-7, with TRBD1 matching 8 bases. The CDR3 covers 14 residues. The V gene end was trimmed by 2 bases and the J gene end by 4 bases; junction bases not matched to a gene: 7. In germline, CDR1 is GTSNPN, CDR2 SVGIG (reference sequence).

This chain connects TRBV7-9 to TRBJ1-4; D is unresolved. V shed 3 bases and J shed 6 bases, with 5 bases lying between them. The germline V gene has CDR1 SEHNR and CDR2 FQNEAQ (reference sequence). This CDR3 contains 12 residues. The CDR3 spells CASSLGDEKLFF. The CDR3 region has the DNA TGTGCCAGCAGCTTGGGAGATGAAAAACTGTTTTTT.

The rearrangement joins TRBV5-1 to TRBJ2-1; 7 bases line up with TRBD2. The CDR3 runs to 16 residues. Looked up from germline, CDR1 is SGHRS and CDR2 is YFSETQ. The ends lost 0 bases at V and 7 bases at J; junction bases unmatched: 10. The CDR3 protein is CASSLAGGVGSNEQFF. CDR3 DNA: TGCGCCAGCAGCTTGGCGGGGGGAGTCGGGTCGAATGAGCAGTTCTTC.

The chain is built from TRBV7-2 and TRBJ1-5; D unclear. V dropped 1 base and J dropped 6 bases, with 13 bases sitting between them. Per the germline V gene, CDR1 is SGHTA and CDR2 is FQGNSA. The length of the CDR3 is 15 residues. The CDR3 DNA follows: TGTGCCAGCAGCTTAGATTGGAGTTTTCCTCAGCCCCAGCATTTT. Translated, it gives CASSLDWSFPQPQHF.

V is TRBV29-1 and J is TRBJ2-5; D is possibly TRBD1 (5 bases). Between the trimmed V and J ends, which lost 7 bases and 4 bases, there was a span of 13 bases. The CDR3 runs 12 residues. Germline V gene lookup returns CDR1 SQVTM and CDR2 ANQGSEA. The CDR3 sequence is CSADLGVETQYF. In DNA form, the CDR3 reads TGCAGCGCTGACCTAGGGGTAGAGACCCAGTACTTC.

The chain has TRBV7-3 and TRBJ1-2, with D unclear. Trimming shortened V by 5 bases and J by 0 bases, and 13 bases separated the two germline ends. CDR3 length equals 15 residues. Germline V gene data show CDR1 as SGHTA and CDR2 as FQGTGA. As DNA, the CDR3 is TGTGCCAGCAGCCCTGACATGAGGACTAACTATGGCTACACCTTC. It translates to CASSPDMRTNYGYTF.